The clone carrying this TCR beta chain was counted only a few times. Its cognate antigen is unknown. A much larger clone differs from this one at a single base, so this may be a read error. These data come from a study of glioma-infiltrating T cells. Study results and limitations: Tissue and blood shared very few CDR3 sequences.

Germline CDR1 KGHDR, CDR2 SFDVKD. The CDR3 sequence is 14 residues long. Using RNA template, CDR3s of TCR alpha and beta were amplified with iRepertoire arm-PCR. TCRdb reprocessed the multiplex PCR reads via MiXCR and lists one record per CDR3 protein. Here the sample spans roughly 100,000 distinct CDR3 sequences, 29% being singletons. Sequences were obtained from glioma tissue, nonneoplastic brain tissue, or PBMCs (not recorded which). The sequence was obtained from a human donor with low-grade glioma or glioblastoma, undergoing nonglioma brain surgery, or in good health (not recorded which). The V and J genes are TRBV24-1 and TRBJ2-2; D is possibly TRBD1 or TRBD2 (6 bases each). CDR3 in amino acids: CATSVQGNTGGLFF. CDR3 DNA: TGTGCCACCAGTGTCCAGGGGAACACCGGGGGGCTGTTTTTT.